These 26 T cell receptor beta chains were all obtained from the same sample, sequenced in a study of blood T cells in healthy people across ages. Alongside a J-beta primer mix, a sample-barcoded 5' primer served in a second PCR lasting about 7 to 12 cycles. From the 5' RACE reads, TCRdb called clonotypes with MiXCR, one entry per CDR3 protein. In the table there are around 820,000 distinct CDR3 sequences, about 25% of which are singletons. These same data were also listed under a study on T cells of mothers and their children.

The sequencing sample was made of blood. Receptors originate from a boy younger than 18 in good health.

The rearrangement joins TRBV6-2 or TRBV6-3 to TRBJ1-4; D possibly corresponds to TRBD1 (5 bases). The V gene's germline CDR1 is MNHEY and CDR2 SVGEGT. Trimming took off 6 bases at V and 11 bases at J, with 22 bases between the two ends. The CDR3 totals 15 residues. In nucleotides, the CDR3 is TGTGCCAGCAGACTCGAGGGGATTGGAGAAAGGAAACTGTTTTTT. Protein: CASRLEGIGERKLFF.

This clonotype has a handful of counts. The chain recombines TRBV28 with TRBJ2-7, with D unclear. The length of the CDR3 is 14 residues. Trimming cost V 5 bases and J 0 bases, with 11 bases left between them. Per germline, CDR1 MDHEN and CDR2 SYDVKM. The CDR3 DNA sequence: TGTGCCAGCAGTACCCCGGTTGCCTCCTACGAGCAGTACTTC. This gives the protein CASSTPVASYEQYF.

This clonotype was seen only a few times. The J gene is TRBJ2-1, the V gene TRBV28; the match to TRBD1 covers 10 bases. V gave up 4 bases and J gave up 8 bases; unmatched junction bases: 8. There are 15 residues in the CDR3. Germline V gene sequence: CDR1 MDHEN, CDR2 SYDVKM. DNA of the CDR3: TGTGCCAGCAGTTCGCCCGACAGGGGGCCGGATGAGCAGTTCTTC. This translates into CASSSPDRGPDEQFF.

V usage is TRBV6-5 and J usage is TRBJ2-1, with D hard to call. The last part of the DNA fits TRBJ2-7 better; the J call may be wrong. The germline V gene encodes CDR1 MNHEY and CDR2 SVGAGI. The CDR3 sequence is 15 residues long. CDR3 protein: CASSYSGGALGEQYF. The DNA for the CDR3 is TGTGCCAGCAGTTACTCTGGCGGTGCCCTGGGCGAGCAGTACTTC.

The chain is built from TRBV5-1 and TRBJ2-3, with D unresolved. Germline CDR1 SGHRS, CDR2 YFSETQ. V shed 0 bases and J shed 11 bases, with 16 bases lying between them. CDR3 length equals 14 residues. CDR3 in DNA: TGCGCCAGCAGCTTGGGGACGGAAAGGCTAAAGCAGTATTTT. Amino acid sequence: CASSLGTERLKQYF.

A note on this clonotype: A much larger clone differs by one base, so this may be a read error. The genes are TRBV27 and TRBJ2-5; 8 bases align to TRBD1. The germline V gene encodes CDR1 MNHEY and CDR2 SMNVEV (reference sequence). CDR3 length: 14 amino acids. The CDR3, as DNA: TGTGTCAGCAGTTCCACAGGGGGTGGAGAGACCCAGTACTTC. Its protein product is CVSSSTGGGETQYF.

This clonotype was seen a few times. The chain carries TRBV27 and TRBJ2-5; D remains ambiguous. The last part of the DNA fits TRBJ2-1 better; the J call may be wrong. Germline CDR1 MNHEY, CDR2 SMNVEV (reference sequence). The length of the CDR3 is 13 residues. This CDR3 is CASSVGGINEQFF. The CDR3 DNA is TGTGCCAGCAGTGTAGGTGGTATCAATGAGCAGTTCTTC.

The chain combines TRBV20-1 with TRBJ2-7; 11 bases line up with TRBD2. V shed 3 bases and J 6 bases; nucleotides not matched to a gene: 7. Germline V gene data show CDR1 as DFQATT and CDR2 as SNEGSKA (reference sequence). The CDR3 covers 14 residues. CDR3 protein: CSARATSGVREQYF. CDR3 bases: TGCAGTGCTAGGGCGACTAGCGGGGTTCGCGAGCAGTACTTC.

This sequence joins TRBV20-1 and TRBJ2-1; D ambiguous. TRBJ2-5 matches the DNA end more closely, so the J call is doubtful. Looked up from germline, CDR1 is DFQATT and CDR2 is SNEGSKA (reference sequence). The CDR3 is made up of 12 amino acids. DNA for the CDR3: TGCAGTGCTAGAGGGGCCACGGAGACCCAGTACTTC. This translates into CSARGATETQYF.

This clonotype turned up a few times. This chain joins TRBV28 and TRBJ2-5, with D tentatively TRBD1 or TRBD2 (5 bases each). V lost 6 bases and J 3 bases, leaving 20 bases between the germline ends. CDR3 size: 16 residues. From germline, CDR1 is MDHEN and CDR2 SYDVKM. CDR3 sequence (DNA): TGTGCCAGCAGCATAAGAGGGACGCTAGAAGAAGAGACCCAGTACTTC. This translates into CASSIRGTLEEETQYF. Full variable domain (missing parts from reference TRBV28 and TRBJ2-5): DVKVTQSSRYLVKRTGEKVFLECVQDMDHENMFWYRQDPGLGLRLIYFSYDVKMKEKGDIPEGYSVSREKKERFSLILESASTNQTSMYLCASSIRGTLEEETQYFGPGTRLLVL.

Comments on this clonotype: A read error may account for a junction end that differs from germline. The rearrangement uses TRBV29-1 and TRBJ2-4; D is ambiguous. Germline CDR1 SQVTM, CDR2 ANQGSEA. This CDR3 comprises 13 residues. The chain's CDR3 is CSVGGLPENTQYF. The DNA of the CDR3 is TGCAGCGTTGGTGGGCTGCCGGAAAACACTCAGTACTTC.

The DNA for the CDR3 is TGCAGTGCTCCAGGGGGCGGCGGTGAAAAACTGTTTTTT. Translated: CSAPGGGGEKLFF. This chain links TRBV20-1 with TRBJ1-4; the match to TRBD1 covers 8 bases. The germline V gene has CDR1 DFQATT and CDR2 SNEGSKA (reference sequence). The CDR3 has 13 amino acids. V lost 5 bases and J lost 7; bases outside the gene matches: 6.

The chain links TRBV12-3 or TRBV12-4 to TRBJ1-1; D unresolved. The ends were cut back, 6 bases at V and 1 base at J, with 15 bases in the middle. This CDR3 is 15 amino acids long. CDR3 nucleotide sequence: TGTGCCAGCAGCCCACGAGAGAGTGGGAACACTGAAGCTTTCTTT. As protein: CASSPRESGNTEAFF.

The chain links TRBV7-8 to TRBJ2-1; D might be TRBD2 (5 bases). The germline gives CDR1 SGHVS, CDR2 FQNEAQ. The length of the CDR3 is 15 residues. V lost 8 bases, J lost 2 bases, and 16 bases lay in between. Written as DNA, the CDR3 is TGTGCCAGCGCCCTGGGGAGTGGGGCCTACAATGAGCAGTTCTTC. Protein: CASALGSGAYNEQFF.

This clonotype was counted once. This chain connects TRBV20-1 to TRBJ2-5; the D gene is possibly TRBD1 (6 bases). Trimming left V 2 bases short and J 5 bases short, with 12 bases between. Germline CDR1 and CDR2: DFQATT and SNEGSKA (reference sequence). This CDR3 region has 13 residues. The CDR3 region has the DNA TGCAGTGCTAGATCATGGGGGCCGGAGACCCAGTACTTC. It codes for CSARSWGPETQYF.

Many counts were recorded for this clonotype. The chain joins TRBV15 to TRBJ2-1; 12 positions agree with TRBD2. V was pared by 5 bases and J by 6 bases, with 5 bases of the junction left unmatched. Germline V lookup: CDR1 LNHNV, CDR2 YYDKDF (reference sequence). The CDR3 runs 15 residues. The CDR3 loop reads CATSFQTSGSNEQFF. The CDR3 DNA follows: TGTGCCACCAGCTTCCAGACTAGCGGGAGCAATGAGCAGTTCTTC.

This clonotype was counted only a few times. The chain joins TRBV29-1 to TRBJ2-1; either TRBD1 or TRBD2 may fit D (5 bases each). V lost 5 bases to trimming and J lost 1 base, with 9 bases between them. This CDR3 has 13 residues. The germline V gene encodes CDR1 SQVTM and CDR2 ANQGSEA. CDR3 DNA sequence: TGCAGCGTTCAGGGACCTTCCTACAATGAGCAGTTCTTC. It translates to CSVQGPSYNEQFF.

This chain links TRBV6-1 with TRBJ1-2, with TRBD1 identical over 9 bases. The junction had 12 bases not matched to a gene; V was cut back by 10 bases and J by 3 bases. The CDR3 contains 15 residues. Germline CDR1 reads MNHNS; CDR2 reads SASEGT. DNA for the CDR3: TGTGCCACCCGTGGACAGGGGCCTCCTGACTATGGCTACACCTTC. Translating it yields CATRGQGPPDYGYTF.

V is TRBV9 and J is TRBJ2-5; 11 bases align to TRBD2. The J call is in doubt because the DNA end fits TRBJ2-1 better. Germline assignment: CDR1 SGDLS and CDR2 YYNGEE. The CDR3 is made up of 15 amino acids. CDR3 sequence: CASSGGLAGWNEQFF. The CDR3 DNA is TGTGCCAGCAGCGGCGGACTAGCGGGTTGGAATGAGCAGTTCTTC.

This sequence joins TRBV7-3 and TRBJ2-3, with 7 bases fitting TRBD2. V lost 5 bases and J lost 0; bases outside the gene matches: 8. The CDR3 runs 16 residues. The V gene's germline CDR1 is SGHTA and CDR2 FQGTGA. CDR3 in DNA: TGTGCCAGCAGCCCTAGCCCGGGACTAAGCACAGATACGCAGTATTTT. It is translated as CASSPSPGLSTDTQYF.

This clonotype came up a few times. V gene TRBV28 combines with J gene TRBJ2-5; TRBD1 agrees at 10 bases. The J call is uncertain, as TRBJ2-1 better fits the DNA end. The germline gives CDR1 MDHEN, CDR2 SYDVKM. CDR3 length equals 16 residues. The CDR3 spells CASSFDRGRGNNEQFF. In DNA form, the CDR3 reads TGTGCCAGCAGTTTCGACAGGGGGCGCGGGAACAATGAGCAGTTCTTC.

The V call is TRBV6-1, the J call TRBJ2-5; D is undetermined. The end of the DNA is better explained by TRBJ2-1, so the J call may be wrong. This CDR3 region has 15 residues. Germline V lookup: CDR1 MNHNS, CDR2 SASEGT. CDR3 region: CASSSDDTIYNEQFF. The CDR3 DNA follows: TGTGCCAGCAGCAGCGACGACACGATTTACAATGAGCAGTTCTTC.

This clonotype was counted only a few times. The chain combines TRBV12-3 or TRBV12-4 with TRBJ1-1; tentative D call: TRBD1 (5 bases). CDR3 length: 15 residues. Trimming left V 3 bases short and J 7 bases short, with 18 bases between. CDR3 amino acids: CASSFGAGGISEAFF. For the CDR3, the DNA is TGTGCCAGCAGTTTCGGGGCGGGAGGGATTAGTGAAGCTTTCTTT.

A few counts support this clonotype. The chain couples TRBV2 to TRBJ2-5; possibly TRBD1 or TRBD2 for D (5 bases each). Germline V gene lookup returns CDR1 SNHLY and CDR2 FYNNEI. Trimming took 6 bases from V and 1 from J, leaving 15 bases between them. The CDR3 consists of 15 residues. The CDR3 coding sequence is TGTGCCAGCAGCGATCCGGGACGCACCCAAGAGACCCAGTACTTC. Residues: CASSDPGRTQETQYF. Drawing the rest from reference TRBV2 and TRBJ2-5, the complete variable domain is EPEVTQTPSHQVTQMGQEVILRCVPISNHLYFYWYRQILGQKVEFLVSFYNNEISEKSEIFDDQFSVERPDGSNFTLKIRSTKLEDSAMYFCASSDPGRTQETQYFGPGTRLLVL.

The V gene is TRBV29-1, the J gene TRBJ2-3; no clear D. The CDR3 runs to 12 residues. The germline V gene encodes CDR1 SQVTM and CDR2 ANQGSEA. Trimming took off 7 bases at V and 4 bases at J, with 12 bases between the two ends. CDR3: CSAPTDADTQYF. As DNA, the CDR3 is TGCAGCGCCCCGACGGACGCAGATACGCAGTATTTT.

The V call is TRBV7-2, the J call TRBJ2-1; the match to TRBD2 covers 7 bases. The V gene end was trimmed by 4 bases and the J gene end by 3 bases; junction bases not matched to a gene: 12. Germline V gene data show CDR1 as SGHTA and CDR2 as FQGNSA. The CDR3 has 17 residues. This CDR3 reads CASSSHQTWEGYNEQFF. CDR3 coding DNA: TGTGCCAGCAGCTCGCACCAAACTTGGGAGGGCTACAATGAGCAGTTCTTC.